This TCR beta chain was observed in a study of response to subunit inactivated influenza vaccine. One entry per CDR3 protein results from TCRdb running MiXCR on the RT-PCR reads. This table holds some 200,000 distinct CDR3 sequences, about 12% found once. Germline CDR1 SNHLY, CDR2 FYNNEI. The CDR3 contains 15 residues. V trimming: 6 bases; J trimming: 10 bases; junction bases outside the gene matches: 9. The sample was also reused in another study, on T cells expressing NK-cell markers. That work contributes: Beta-chain TCR cDNA was generated via 5'RACE template switching with UMIs. Each TCR beta repertoire originated in sorted T cells that were CD3+CD56+NKG2C+, CD3+CD56+NKG2C- or CD3+CD56-NKG2C+. Seropositivity for HCMV was found in seven of the eight sequenced donors, with one seronegative. The study found these clonotypes also leading the CD3+CD56-NKG2C+ fraction in four donors. It was still unclear whether expanded NKG2C+ T cell clones were HCMV specific.

This receptor was identified in a man between 50 and 59 years old who received an inactivated influenza vaccine. This chain connects TRBV2 to TRBJ2-1; 13 positions agree with TRBD2. The sequenced sample was CD8+ T cells sorted from PBMCs, obtained roughly 12 days after vaccination. Written as DNA, the CDR3 is TGTGCCAGCAGGGAGTTCACTAGCGGGGGGGCCGAGCAGTTCTTC. Protein sequence: CASREFTSGGAEQFF.